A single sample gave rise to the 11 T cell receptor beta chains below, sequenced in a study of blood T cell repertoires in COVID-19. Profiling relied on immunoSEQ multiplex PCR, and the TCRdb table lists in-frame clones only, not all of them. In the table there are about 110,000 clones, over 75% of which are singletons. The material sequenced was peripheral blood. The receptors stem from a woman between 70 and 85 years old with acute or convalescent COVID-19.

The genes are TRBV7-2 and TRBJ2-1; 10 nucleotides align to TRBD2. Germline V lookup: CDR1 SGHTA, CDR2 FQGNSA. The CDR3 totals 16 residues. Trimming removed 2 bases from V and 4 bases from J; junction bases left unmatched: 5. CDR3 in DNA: TGTGCCAGCAGCTTAACCGTACTAGCGGGGTACAATGAGCAGTTCTTC. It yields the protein CASSLTVLAGYNEQFF.

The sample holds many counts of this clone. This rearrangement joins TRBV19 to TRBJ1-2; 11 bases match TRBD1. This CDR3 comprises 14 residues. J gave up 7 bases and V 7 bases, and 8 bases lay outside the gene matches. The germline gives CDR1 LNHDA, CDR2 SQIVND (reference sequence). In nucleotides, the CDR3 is TGTGCCAGTACTACGGACAGGGGGCGCCTTGGCTACACCTTC. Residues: CASTTDRGRLGYTF.

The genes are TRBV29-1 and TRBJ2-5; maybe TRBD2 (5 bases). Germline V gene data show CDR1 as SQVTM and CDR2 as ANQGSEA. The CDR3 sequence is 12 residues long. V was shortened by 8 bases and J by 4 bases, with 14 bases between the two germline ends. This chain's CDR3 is CSTRGQLETQYF. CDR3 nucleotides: TGCAGCACCCGCGGGCAGTTAGAGACCCAGTACTTC.

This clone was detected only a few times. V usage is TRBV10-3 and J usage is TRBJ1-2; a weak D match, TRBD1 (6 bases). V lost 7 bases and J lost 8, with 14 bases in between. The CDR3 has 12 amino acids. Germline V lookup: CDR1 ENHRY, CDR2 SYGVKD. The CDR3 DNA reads TGTGCCATCACCCCAGGGGAAGGGGGCTACACCTTC. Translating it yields CAITPGEGGYTF.

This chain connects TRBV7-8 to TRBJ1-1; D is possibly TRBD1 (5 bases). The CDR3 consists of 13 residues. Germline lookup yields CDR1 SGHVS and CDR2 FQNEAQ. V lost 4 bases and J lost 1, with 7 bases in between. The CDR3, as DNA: TGTGCCAGCAGCTCAGACAGGAACACTGAAGCTTTCTTT. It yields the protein CASSSDRNTEAFF.

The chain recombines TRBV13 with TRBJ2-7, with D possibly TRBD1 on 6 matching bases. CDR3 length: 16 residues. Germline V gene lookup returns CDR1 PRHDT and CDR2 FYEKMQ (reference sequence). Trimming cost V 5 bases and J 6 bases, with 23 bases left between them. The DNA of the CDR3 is TGTGCCAGCAGCCCCCGGCCCGGGACAAAGCCCAGCGAGCAGTACTTC. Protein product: CASSPRPGTKPSEQYF.

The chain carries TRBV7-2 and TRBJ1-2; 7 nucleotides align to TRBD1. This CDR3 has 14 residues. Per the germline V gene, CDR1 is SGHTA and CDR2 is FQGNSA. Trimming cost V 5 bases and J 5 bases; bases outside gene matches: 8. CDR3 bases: TGTGCCAGCAGCCCCGGGACAGCCGCTTATGGCTACACCTTC. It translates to CASSPGTAAYGYTF.

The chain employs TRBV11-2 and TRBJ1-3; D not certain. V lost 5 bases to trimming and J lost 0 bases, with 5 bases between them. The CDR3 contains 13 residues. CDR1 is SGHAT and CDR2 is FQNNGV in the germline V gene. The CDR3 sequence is CASSPISGNTIYF. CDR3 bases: TGTGCCAGCAGCCCCATCTCTGGAAACACCATATATTTT. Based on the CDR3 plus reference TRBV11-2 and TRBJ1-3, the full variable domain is EAGVAQSPRYKIIEKRQSVAFWCNPISGHATLYWYQQILGQGPKLLIQFQNNGVVDDSQLPKDRFSAERLKGVDSTLKIQPAKLEDSAVYLCASSPISGNTIYFGEGSWLTVV.

The CDR3 region is CASKRQGAYEQYF. For the CDR3, the DNA is TGTGCCAGCAAACGGCAGGGGGCTTACGAGCAGTACTTC. The chain employs TRBV27 and TRBJ2-7; 8 bases fit TRBD1. The V gene end was trimmed by 7 bases and the J gene end by 4 bases; junction bases not matched to a gene: 6. The V gene's germline CDR1 is MNHEY and CDR2 SMNVEV (reference sequence). CDR3 length equals 13 residues.

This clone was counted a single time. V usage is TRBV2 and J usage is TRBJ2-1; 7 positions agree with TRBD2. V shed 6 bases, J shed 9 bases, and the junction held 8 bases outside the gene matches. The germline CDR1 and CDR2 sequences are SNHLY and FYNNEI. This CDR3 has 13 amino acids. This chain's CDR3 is CASSRLARVEQFF. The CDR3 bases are TGTGCCAGCAGCCGACTAGCAAGGGTTGAGCAGTTCTTC.

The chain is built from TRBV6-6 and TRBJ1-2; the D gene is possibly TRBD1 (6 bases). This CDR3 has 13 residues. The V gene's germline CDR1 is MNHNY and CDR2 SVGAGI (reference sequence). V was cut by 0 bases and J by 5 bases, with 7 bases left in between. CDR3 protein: CASSYSTGYGYTF. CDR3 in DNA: TGTGCCAGCAGTTACTCAACAGGGTATGGCTACACCTTC.